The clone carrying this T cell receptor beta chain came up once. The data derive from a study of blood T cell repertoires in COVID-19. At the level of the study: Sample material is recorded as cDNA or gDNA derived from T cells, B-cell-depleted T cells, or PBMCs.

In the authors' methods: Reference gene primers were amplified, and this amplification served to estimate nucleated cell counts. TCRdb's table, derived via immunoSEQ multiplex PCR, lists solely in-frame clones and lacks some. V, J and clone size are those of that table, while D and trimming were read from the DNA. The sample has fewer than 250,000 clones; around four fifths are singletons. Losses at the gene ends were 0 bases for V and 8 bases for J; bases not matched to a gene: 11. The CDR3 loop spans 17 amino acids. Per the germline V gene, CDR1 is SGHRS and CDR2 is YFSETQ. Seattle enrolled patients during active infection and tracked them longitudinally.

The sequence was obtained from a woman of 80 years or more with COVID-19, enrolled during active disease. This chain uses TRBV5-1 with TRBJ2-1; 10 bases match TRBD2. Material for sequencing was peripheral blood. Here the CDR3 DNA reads TGCGCCAGCAGCTTGGCCGTTCTAAGCGGGGGGGCATATGAGCAGTTCTTC. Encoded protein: CASSLAVLSGGAYEQFF.